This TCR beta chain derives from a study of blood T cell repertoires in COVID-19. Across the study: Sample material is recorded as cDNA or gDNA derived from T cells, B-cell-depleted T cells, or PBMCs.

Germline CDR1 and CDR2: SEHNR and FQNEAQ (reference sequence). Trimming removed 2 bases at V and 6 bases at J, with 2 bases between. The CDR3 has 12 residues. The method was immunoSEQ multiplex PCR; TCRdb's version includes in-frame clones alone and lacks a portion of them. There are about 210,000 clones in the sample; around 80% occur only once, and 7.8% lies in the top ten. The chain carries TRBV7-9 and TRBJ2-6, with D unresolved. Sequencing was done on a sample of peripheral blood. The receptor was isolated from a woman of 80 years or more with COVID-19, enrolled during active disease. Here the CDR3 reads CASSLQANVLTF. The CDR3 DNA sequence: TGTGCCAGCAGCTTACAGGCCAACGTCCTGACTTTC.